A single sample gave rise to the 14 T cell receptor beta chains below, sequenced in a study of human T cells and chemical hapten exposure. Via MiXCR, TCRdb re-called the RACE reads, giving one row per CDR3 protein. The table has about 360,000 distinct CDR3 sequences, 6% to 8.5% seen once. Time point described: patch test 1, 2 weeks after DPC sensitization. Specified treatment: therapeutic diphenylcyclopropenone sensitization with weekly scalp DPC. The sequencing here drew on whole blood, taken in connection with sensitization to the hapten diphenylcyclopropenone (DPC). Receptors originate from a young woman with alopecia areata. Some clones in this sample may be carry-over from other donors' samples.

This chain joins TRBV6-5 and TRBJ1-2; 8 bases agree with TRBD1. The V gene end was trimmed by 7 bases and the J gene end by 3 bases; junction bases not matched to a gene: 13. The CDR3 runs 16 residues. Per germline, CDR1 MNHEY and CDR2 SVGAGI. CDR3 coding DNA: TGTGCCAGCACACGCTCTAGCAGGGGGCCCGACTATGGCTACACCTTC. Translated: CASTRSSRGPDYGYTF.

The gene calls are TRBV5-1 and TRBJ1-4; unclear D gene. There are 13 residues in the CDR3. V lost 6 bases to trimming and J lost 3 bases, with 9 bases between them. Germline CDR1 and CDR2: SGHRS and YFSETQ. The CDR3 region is CASMESANEKLFF. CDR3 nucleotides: TGCGCCAGCATGGAGTCAGCTAATGAAAAACTGTTTTTT.

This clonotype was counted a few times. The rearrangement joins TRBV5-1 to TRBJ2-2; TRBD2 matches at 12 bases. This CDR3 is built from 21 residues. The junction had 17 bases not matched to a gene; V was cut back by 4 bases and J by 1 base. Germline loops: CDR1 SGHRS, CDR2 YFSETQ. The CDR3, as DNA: TGCGCCAGCAGCCGGGACCCGGGACCCATGACTAGCGGGGGGAACACCGGGGAGCTGTTTTTT. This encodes CASSRDPGPMTSGGNTGELFF.

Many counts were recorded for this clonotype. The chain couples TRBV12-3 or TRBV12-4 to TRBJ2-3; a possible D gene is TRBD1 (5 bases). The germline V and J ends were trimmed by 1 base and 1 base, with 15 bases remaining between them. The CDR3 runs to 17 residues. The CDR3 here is CASSLDLTGSRTDTQYF. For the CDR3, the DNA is TGTGCCAGCAGTTTAGACCTTACAGGCTCCCGCACAGATACGCAGTATTTT.

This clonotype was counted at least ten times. The CDR3 region is CASSPGQGLDTQYF. CDR3 sequence (DNA): TGTGCCAGCAGTCCGGGACAGGGGTTAGATACGCAGTATTTT. This chain joins TRBV27 and TRBJ2-3, with TRBD1 matching over 10 bases. V was clipped by 5 bases and J by 5 bases; unmatched bases: 4. Germline loops: CDR1 MNHEY, CDR2 SMNVEV (reference sequence). The CDR3 loop spans 14 amino acids.

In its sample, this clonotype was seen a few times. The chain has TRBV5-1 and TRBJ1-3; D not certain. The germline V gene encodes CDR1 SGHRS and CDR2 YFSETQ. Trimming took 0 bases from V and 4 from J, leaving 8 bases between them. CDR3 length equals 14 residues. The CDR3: CASSLERGGNTIYF. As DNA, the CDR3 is TGCGCCAGCAGCTTGGAAAGAGGCGGAAACACCATATATTTT.

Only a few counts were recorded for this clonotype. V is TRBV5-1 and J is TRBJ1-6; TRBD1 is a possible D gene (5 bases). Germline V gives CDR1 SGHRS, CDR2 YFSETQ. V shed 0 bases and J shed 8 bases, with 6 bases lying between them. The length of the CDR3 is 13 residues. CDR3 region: CASSLAGDSPLHF. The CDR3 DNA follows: TGCGCCAGCAGCTTGGCGGGGGATTCACCCCTCCACTTT.

The CDR3 nucleotides are TGTGCCAGCAGCTTAGCGACAGGGCAAATTAATTCACCCCTCCACTTT. Residues: CASSLATGQINSPLHF. The gene calls are TRBV7-2 and TRBJ1-6, with 7 bases identical to TRBD1. CDR1 is SGHTA and CDR2 is FQGNSA in the germline V gene. This CDR3 contains 16 residues. J gave up 6 bases and V 0 bases, and 5 bases lay outside the gene matches.

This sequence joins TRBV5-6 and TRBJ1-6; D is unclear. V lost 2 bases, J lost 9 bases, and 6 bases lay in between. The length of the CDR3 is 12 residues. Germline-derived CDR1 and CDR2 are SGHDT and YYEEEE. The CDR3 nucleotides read TGTGCCAGCAGCTTAGAGATTTCACCCCTCCACTTT. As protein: CASSLEISPLHF.

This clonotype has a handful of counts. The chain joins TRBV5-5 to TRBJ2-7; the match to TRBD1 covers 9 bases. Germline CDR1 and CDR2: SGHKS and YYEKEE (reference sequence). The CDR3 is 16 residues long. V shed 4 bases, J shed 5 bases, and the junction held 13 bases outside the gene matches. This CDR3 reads CASSPSWGTGFHEQYF. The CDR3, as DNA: TGTGCCAGCAGCCCTTCGTGGGGGACAGGGTTCCACGAGCAGTACTTC.

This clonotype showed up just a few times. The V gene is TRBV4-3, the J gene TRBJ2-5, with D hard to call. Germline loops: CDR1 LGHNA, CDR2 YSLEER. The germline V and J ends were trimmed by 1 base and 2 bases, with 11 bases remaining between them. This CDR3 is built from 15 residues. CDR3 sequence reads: CASSQVSGSQETQYF. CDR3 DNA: TGCGCCAGCAGCCAAGTGTCTGGCAGTCAAGAGACCCAGTACTTC.

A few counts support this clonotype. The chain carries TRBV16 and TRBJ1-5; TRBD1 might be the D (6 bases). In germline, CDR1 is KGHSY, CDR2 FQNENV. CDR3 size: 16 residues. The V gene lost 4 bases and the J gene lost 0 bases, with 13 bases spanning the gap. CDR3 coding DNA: TGTGCCAGCAGCCCGCGGGCAGGGGATAGCAATCAGCCCCAGCATTTT. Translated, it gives CASSPRAGDSNQPQHF.

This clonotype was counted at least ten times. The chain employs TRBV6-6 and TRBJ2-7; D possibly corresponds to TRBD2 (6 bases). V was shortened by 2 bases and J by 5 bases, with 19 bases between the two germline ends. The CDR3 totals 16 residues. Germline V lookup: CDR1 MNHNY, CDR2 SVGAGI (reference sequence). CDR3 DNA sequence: TGTGCCAGCAGTTACAGCCGGGACTCTCTCGGTGACGAGCAGTACTTC. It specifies CASSYSRDSLGDEQYF.

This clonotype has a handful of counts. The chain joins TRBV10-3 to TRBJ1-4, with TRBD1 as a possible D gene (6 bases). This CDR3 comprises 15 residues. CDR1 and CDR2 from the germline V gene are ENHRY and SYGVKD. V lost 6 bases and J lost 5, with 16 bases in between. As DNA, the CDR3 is TGTGCCATCAGGGCCGCGACAGGCAGAAATGAAAAACTGTTTTTT. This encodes CAIRAATGRNEKLFF.